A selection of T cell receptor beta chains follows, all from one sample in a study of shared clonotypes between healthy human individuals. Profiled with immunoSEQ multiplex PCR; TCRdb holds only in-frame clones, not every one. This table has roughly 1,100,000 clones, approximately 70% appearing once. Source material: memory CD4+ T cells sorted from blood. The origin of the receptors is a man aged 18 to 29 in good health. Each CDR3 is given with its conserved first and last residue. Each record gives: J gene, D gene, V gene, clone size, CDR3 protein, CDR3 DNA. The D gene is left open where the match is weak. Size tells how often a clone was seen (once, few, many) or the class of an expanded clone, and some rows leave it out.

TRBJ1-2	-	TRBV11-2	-	CASSLEAGAHGYTF	TGTGCCAGCAGCTTAGAAGCAGGGGCCCATGGCTACACCTTC
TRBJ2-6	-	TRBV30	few	CAWSATGTGANVLTF	TGTGCCTGGAGTGCGACAGGAACTGGGGCCAACGTCCTGACTTTC
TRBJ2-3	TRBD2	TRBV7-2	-	CASSLGISGIRDTQYF	TGTGCCAGCAGCTTAGGGATTAGCGGGATTCGAGATACGCAGTATTTT
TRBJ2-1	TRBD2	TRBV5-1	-	CASSLAVTSGYNEQFF	TGCGCCAGCAGCTTGGCCGTGACTAGCGGATACAATGAGCAGTTCTTC
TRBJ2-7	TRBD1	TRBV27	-	CASSLRAGTGQYF	TGTGCCAGCAGTTTGCGGGCGGGGACAGGGCAGTACTTC
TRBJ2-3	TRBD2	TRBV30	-	CAWRGRGGLNTQYF	TGTGCCTGGAGAGGGCGGGGGGGCTTGAATACGCAGTATTTT
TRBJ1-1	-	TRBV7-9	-	CASSPQDTEAFF	TGTGCCAGCAGCCCACAAGACACTGAAGCTTTCTTT
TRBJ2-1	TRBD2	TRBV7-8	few	CASSLGSSGAYNEQFF	TGTGCCAGCAGCTTAGGGTCTAGCGGGGCTTACAATGAGCAGTTCTTC
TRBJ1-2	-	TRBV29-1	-	CSVEDMTGYGYTF	TGCAGCGTTGAAGATATGACAGGATATGGCTACACCTTC
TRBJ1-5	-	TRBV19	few	CASSIDSRGYQPQHF	TGTGCCAGTAGTATAGATTCCCGGGGGTACCAGCCCCAGCATTTT
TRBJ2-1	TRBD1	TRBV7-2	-	CASSFSGTGGQEQFF	TGTGCCAGCAGCTTCTCCGGGACAGGGGGACAAGAGCAGTTCTTC